The 32 T cell receptor beta chains listed next were all sequenced from one sample in a study of blood T cells in healthy people across ages. Using a J-beta primer mix together with a sample-barcoded 5' primer, a second PCR was run for about 6 to 11 cycles. TCRdb re-derived calls from the 5' RACE reads in MiXCR, one entry per CDR3 protein. Here the sample spans under 800,000 distinct CDR3 sequences, roughly 21% being singletons. Sequencing was carried out using blood. The receptor source for this set is a man in his sixties or seventies in good health.

In this sample, this clonotype turned up a few times. The chain couples TRBV6-5 to TRBJ2-5; 7 nucleotides align to TRBD1. V was clipped by 11 bases and J by 0 bases; unmatched bases: 6. CDR3 size: 13 residues. The germline V gene encodes CDR1 MNHEY and CDR2 SVGAGI. CDR3 region: CACRQGYQETQYF. The CDR3 region has the DNA TGTGCCTGTCGACAGGGCTACCAAGAGACCCAGTACTTC.

This clonotype has just a few counts. This chain connects TRBV25-1 to TRBJ2-1; TRBD2 aligns across 9 bases. Unmatched junction bases numbered 6, after V lost 2 bases and J lost 7 bases. The CDR3 contains 15 residues. From germline, CDR1 is MGHDK and CDR2 SYGVNS. The CDR3 loop is CASSEPSGNSNEQFF. CDR3 DNA: TGTGCCAGCAGTGAACCTAGCGGGAATAGTAATGAGCAGTTCTTC.

This clonotype came up a few times. The chain employs TRBV20-1 and TRBJ2-1; no reliable D call. The CDR3 length is 13 residues. Trimming shortened V by 6 bases and J by 6 bases, and 15 bases separated the two germline ends. CDR1 DFQATT and CDR2 SNEGSKA come from the germline V gene (reference sequence). For the CDR3, the DNA is TGCAGTGCCCCGAGGACGAACGGCAATGAGCAGTTCTTC. It encodes CSAPRTNGNEQFF.

This sequence joins TRBV6-6 and TRBJ2-5, with 10 bases aligning to TRBD2. The end of the DNA fits TRBJ2-1 better, so the J call may be wrong. Germline CDR1 MNHNY, CDR2 SVGAGI (reference sequence). The CDR3 is 14 residues long. The CDR3 DNA follows: TGTGCCAGCAGTCCTAGCGGGAGTGCCCATGAGCAGTTCTTC. It translates to CASSPSGSAHEQFF.

This clonotype has a count of ten or more. The V call is TRBV7-6, the J call TRBJ2-7; possibly TRBD1 for D (5 bases). This CDR3 has 14 residues. Germline V CDR1 and CDR2: SGHVS, FNYEAQ. V dropped 5 bases and J dropped 3 bases, with 14 bases sitting between them. The CDR3 DNA reads as TGTGCCAGCAGCCCTTCCCAGGGCCGCTACGAGCAGTACTTC. It codes for CASSPSQGRYEQYF.

The V and J genes are TRBV6-6 and TRBJ2-5; a weak D match, TRBD2 (5 bases). The J call is uncertain, as TRBJ2-7 better fits the DNA end. CDR1 MNHNY and CDR2 SVGAGI come from the germline V gene (reference sequence). CDR3 length: 14 residues. Here the CDR3 DNA reads TGTGCCAGCAGACATCGGACTGCAGCCTACGAGCAGTACTTC. This gives the protein CASRHRTAAYEQYF.

CDR3 in amino acids: CASRETSGRRDTQYF. The CDR3 DNA follows: TGTGCCAGCAGGGAGACTAGCGGGAGGAGAGATACGCAGTATTTT. V is TRBV2 and J is TRBJ2-3; 13 bases line up with TRBD2. CDR1 and CDR2 (germline): SNHLY, FYNNEI. The CDR3 is 15 residues long. V lost 6 bases, J lost 5 bases, and 5 bases stayed unmatched.

This rearrangement joins TRBV20-1 to TRBJ2-3; the match to TRBD2 covers 10 bases. After removal of 6 bases from V and 6 bases from J, the junction contained 18 bases not matched to a gene. CDR3 size: 17 residues. Germline V lookup: CDR1 DFQATT, CDR2 SNEGSKA (reference sequence). The CDR3 DNA is TGCAGTGCCGACCCTACGAAAAGCGGGAGGGCCAGGGATACGCAGTATTTT. Residues: CSADPTKSGRARDTQYF.

This clonotype was observed at least ten times. The chain recombines TRBV5-1 with TRBJ2-5; a weak D match, TRBD1 (5 bases). Germline CDR1 SGHRS, CDR2 YFSETQ. Trimming cost V 1 base and J 4 bases, with 17 bases left between them. The CDR3 is 16 residues long. In DNA form, the CDR3 reads TGCGCCAGCAGCTTGTCCTCGGCAGGGCGTGGAGAGACCCAGTACTTC. The encoded protein is CASSLSSAGRGETQYF.

About this clonotype itself: This may be a read error, as it is one base from a much larger clone. The chain has TRBV7-9 and TRBJ1-3, with TRBD1 as a possible D gene (6 bases). This CDR3 region has 16 residues. Germline V gene sequence: CDR1 SEHNR, CDR2 FQNEAQ (reference sequence). In DNA, the CDR3 is TGTGCCAGCAGCTTAGACAGGGCGGATGCTGGAAGCACCATATATTTT. This codes for CASSLDRADAGSTIYF.

This clonotype was seen repeatedly, ten times or more. The chain joins TRBV30 to TRBJ1-4; D possibly corresponds to TRBD1 (5 bases). Germline V lookup: CDR1 GTSNPN, CDR2 SVGIG (reference sequence). The CDR3 is made up of 16 amino acids. V lost 2 bases and J lost 0, with 13 bases in between. The CDR3 protein is CAWSSGDGATNEKLFF. As DNA, the CDR3 is TGTGCCTGGAGTTCCGGGGACGGGGCAACTAATGAAAAACTGTTTTTT.

This clonotype was observed a few times. The chain recombines TRBV9 with TRBJ2-1; the match to TRBD2 covers 7 bases. Trimming took 4 bases from V and 0 from J; bases not matched to a gene: 7. This CDR3 is built from 16 residues. The germline V gene encodes CDR1 SGDLS and CDR2 YYNGEE. CDR3 nucleotides: TGTGCCAGCAGCAATCGCGGGAGTCTCTCCTACAATGAGCAGTTCTTC. As protein: CASSNRGSLSYNEQFF.

The CDR3 sequence: CASSLHKTSGTIDTQYF. CDR3 sequence (DNA): TGTGCCAGCAGCTTACATAAGACTAGCGGGACTATAGATACGCAGTATTTT. The rearrangement uses TRBV7-9 and TRBJ2-3, with 11 bases fitting TRBD2. This CDR3 comprises 17 residues. Germline trimming cut 2 bases from V and 5 bases from J; bases unmatched to any gene: 9. Germline loops: CDR1 SEHNR, CDR2 FQNEAQ (reference sequence).

J is TRBJ1-4 and V is TRBV2, with TRBD1 matching over 7 bases. Looked up from germline, CDR1 is SNHLY and CDR2 is FYNNEI. The trim removed 11 bases at V and 8 bases at J, leaving 11 bases unmatched. CDR3 length equals 13 residues. CDR3 coding DNA: TGTGCCGCGCGAGGCAGGGGGGGCGAAAAACTGTTTTTT. It codes for CAARGRGGEKLFF.

This clonotype occurred a few times. The V call is TRBV12-3 or TRBV12-4, the J call TRBJ1-6, with 7 positions matching TRBD1. The CDR3 is 16 amino acids. V lost 4 bases to trimming and J lost 4 bases; unmatched junction nucleotides: 7. In nucleotides, the CDR3 is TGTGCCAGCAGTTCTTTACCGGGACAGTATAATTCACCCCTCCACTTT. It is translated as CASSSLPGQYNSPLHF.

This clonotype was seen a few times. V usage is TRBV6-6 and J usage is TRBJ2-1; 11 bases fit TRBD2. The germline V gene encodes CDR1 MNHNY and CDR2 SVGAGI (reference sequence). Unmatched junction bases numbered 8, after V lost 8 bases and J lost 5 bases. The CDR3 spans 15 residues. CDR3 DNA sequence: TGTGCCAGCGACTCCGGGACTAGCGGCCACAATGAGCAGTTCTTC. Amino acid sequence: CASDSGTSGHNEQFF.

This clonotype was seen a handful of times. The genes are TRBV2 and TRBJ2-3, with 7 positions matching TRBD2. Trimming took 6 bases from V and 3 from J; bases not matched to a gene: 6. The CDR3 spans 14 residues. Germline CDR1 SNHLY, CDR2 FYNNEI. CDR3 nucleotides: TGTGCCAGCAGCTGGTCGGGGGGTACAGATACGCAGTATTTT. Residues: CASSWSGGTDTQYF.

The chain has TRBV9 and TRBJ2-1; D gene ambiguous. Germline V gene sequence: CDR1 SGDLS, CDR2 YYNGEE. V lost 0 bases and J lost 4, with 2 bases in between. The CDR3 runs to 12 residues. The DNA for the CDR3 is TGTGCCAGCAGCGTAGCATACAATGAGCAGTTCTTC. Protein product: CASSVAYNEQFF.

This clonotype was observed once. At one end, the junction sequence differs from germline, possibly due to a read error. The rearrangement joins TRBV7-9 to TRBJ2-7; TRBD2 matches 8 bases. Germline lookup yields CDR1 SEHNR and CDR2 FQNEAQ (reference sequence). This CDR3 is built from 18 residues. This chain's CDR3 is CASSLAGSSGIRSYEQYF. CDR3 sequence (DNA): TGTGCCAGCAGCTTAGCGGGGAGTAGCGGGATCCGATCCTACGAGCAGTACTTT.

J is TRBJ1-5 and V is TRBV20-1; 7 nucleotides line up with TRBD1. The V gene's germline CDR1 is DFQATT and CDR2 SNEGSKA (reference sequence). CDR3 length equals 14 residues. V shed 1 base, J shed 6 bases, and the junction held 6 bases outside the gene matches. The CDR3: CSARVGGGFQPQHF. The CDR3 DNA reads as TGCAGTGCTAGAGTAGGGGGCGGGTTTCAGCCCCAGCATTTT.

There are a few counts of this clonotype. This sequence joins TRBV27 and TRBJ1-5; no clear D. The CDR3 sequence is 18 residues long. The V gene's germline CDR1 is MNHEY and CDR2 SMNVEV (reference sequence). V gave up 11 bases and J gave up 0 bases, with 26 bases separating them. This chain's CDR3 is CAGQTIQDGLYSNQPQHF. The CDR3 DNA sequence: TGTGCCGGCCAGACGATCCAGGACGGACTATATAGCAATCAGCCCCAGCATTTT.

The rearrangement links TRBV19 to TRBJ2-5; 8 bases fit TRBD1. The DNA end lines up better with TRBJ2-7; the J call may be wrong. The CDR3 has 15 amino acids. The germline V gene has CDR1 LNHDA and CDR2 SQIVND (reference sequence). CDR3: CASRGGQGRAYEQYF. CDR3 coding DNA: TGTGCCAGTAGGGGTGGACAGGGTAGGGCCTACGAGCAGTACTTC.

This sequence joins TRBV14 and TRBJ2-2, with a tentative D call TRBD2 (5 bases). V dropped 0 bases and J dropped 8 bases, with 7 bases sitting between them. CDR1 and CDR2 (germline): SGHDN, FVKESK. CDR3 length equals 13 residues. CDR3: CASSQDGVGELFF. The CDR3, as DNA: TGTGCCAGCAGCCAAGACGGGGTTGGGGAGCTGTTTTTT. Full variable domain (rest looked up from reference TRBV14 and TRBJ2-2): EAGVTQFPSHSVIEKGQTVTLRCDPISGHDNLYWYRRVMGKEIKFLLHFVKESKQDESGMPNNRFLAERTGGTYSTLKVQPAELEDSGVYFCASSQDGVGELFFGEGSRLTVL.

This clonotype has a handful of counts. A read error may produce the germline difference seen at one junction end. The chain combines TRBV7-8 with TRBJ2-5; TRBD2 agrees at 7 bases. CDR3 length: 15 amino acids. Germline V CDR1 and CDR2: SGHVS, FQNEAQ. CDR3 sequence (DNA): TGTGCCAGCAGCTACCCAGCGGGAACACAACGGAGGACGTTCTTC. Residues: CASSYPAGTQRRTFF.

The table lists this clonotype with a few counts. The chain joins TRBV7-9 to TRBJ2-5, with D possibly matching TRBD2 (5 bases). The DNA matches TRBJ2-7 better at its end, which makes the J call doubtful. The germline gives CDR1 SEHNR, CDR2 FQNEAQ (reference sequence). The CDR3 runs to 14 residues. CDR3 protein: CASSWETTQGEQYF. Written as DNA, the CDR3 is TGTGCCAGCAGCTGGGAGACAACGCAAGGCGAGCAGTACTTC.

The J gene is TRBJ2-1, the V gene TRBV28, with a possible D match to TRBD2 (7 bases). The germline V gene encodes CDR1 MDHEN and CDR2 SYDVKM. The CDR3 spans 14 residues. V dropped 6 bases and J dropped 5 bases, with 14 bases sitting between them. The CDR3 bases are TGTGCCAGCAGGAACGGGGGGCCACACAATGAGCAGTTCTTC. This sequence encodes CASRNGGPHNEQFF.

Of note for this clonotype: A much larger clone is a single base away; this may be a read error. The rearrangement joins TRBV20-1 to TRBJ1-1; D perhaps matches TRBD1 (6 bases). With 6 bases removed from V and 4 bases from J, the gap between germline ends came to 30 bases. The germline V gene has CDR1 DFQATT and CDR2 SNEGSKA (reference sequence). The CDR3 consists of 18 residues. The CDR3 DNA sequence: TGCAGTGCCAAACGACCAGGACAGCCTATTCGTGGGAGCACTGAAGCTTTCTTT. As protein: CSAKRPGQPIRGSTEAFF.

The rearrangement uses TRBV20-1 and TRBJ1-1; the D gene is possibly TRBD1 (6 bases). The germline V gene has CDR1 DFQATT and CDR2 SNEGSKA (reference sequence). CDR3 length: 11 amino acids. Trimming took 1 base from V and 8 from J, leaving 8 bases between them. CDR3 amino acids: CSARADREAFF. Written as DNA, the CDR3 is TGCAGTGCTAGAGCCGACAGGGAAGCTTTCTTT.

The chain couples TRBV4-1 to TRBJ2-4; D remains unclear. The germline V gene encodes CDR1 MGHRA and CDR2 YSYEKL. V was cut by 1 base and J by 7 bases, with 5 bases left in between. The CDR3 sequence is 12 residues long. CDR3 coding DNA: TGCGCCAGCAGCCAAGCAAGGAACATTCAGTACTTC. Amino acid sequence: CASSQARNIQYF.

This chain uses TRBV5-1 with TRBJ2-3; D may match TRBD1 or TRBD2 (7 bases each). The germline V gene encodes CDR1 SGHRS and CDR2 YFSETQ. With 4 bases removed from V and 2 bases from J, the gap between germline ends came to 20 bases. The CDR3 spans 17 residues. Here the CDR3 reads CASSKSGGGSATDTQYF. Written as DNA, the CDR3 is TGCGCCAGCAGCAAATCAGGGGGAGGGAGCGCCACAGATACGCAGTATTTT.

This clonotype has a handful of counts. This rearrangement joins TRBV6-5 to TRBJ1-2; perhaps TRBD1 as D (6 bases). Germline-derived CDR1 and CDR2 are MNHEY and SVGAGI. CDR3 length: 14 residues. Trimming took 5 bases from V and 9 from J, leaving 19 bases between them. CDR3 amino acids: CASSQQGTGYRYTF. CDR3 nucleotides: TGTGCCAGCAGTCAACAAGGTACAGGGTATCGCTACACCTTC.

The chain links TRBV20-1 to TRBJ1-1, with D uncertain. V gave up 3 bases and J gave up 1 base, with 12 bases separating them. The CDR3 covers 14 residues. Germline V CDR1 and CDR2: DFQATT, SNEGSKA (reference sequence). The CDR3: CSARRQARNTEAFF. CDR3 coding DNA: TGCAGTGCTAGGAGGCAGGCCAGGAACACTGAAGCTTTCTTT.